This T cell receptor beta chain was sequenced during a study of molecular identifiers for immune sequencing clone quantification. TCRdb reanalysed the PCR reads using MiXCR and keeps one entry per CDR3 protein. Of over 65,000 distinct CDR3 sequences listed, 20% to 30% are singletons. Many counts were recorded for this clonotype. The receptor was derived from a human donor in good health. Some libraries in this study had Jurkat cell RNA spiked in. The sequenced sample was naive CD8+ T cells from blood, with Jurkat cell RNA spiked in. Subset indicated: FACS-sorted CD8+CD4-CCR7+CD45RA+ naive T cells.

CDR3 protein: CASSDRGGTEAFF. CDR3 DNA: TGTGCCAGCAGTGACAGGGGAGGCACTGAAGCTTTCTTT. The chain recombines TRBV2 with TRBJ1-1; D may be TRBD1 (6 bases). Germline CDR1 is SNHLY and CDR2 is FYNNEI. The length of the CDR3 is 13 residues. V was clipped by 3 bases and J by 4 bases, with 9 bases between them.